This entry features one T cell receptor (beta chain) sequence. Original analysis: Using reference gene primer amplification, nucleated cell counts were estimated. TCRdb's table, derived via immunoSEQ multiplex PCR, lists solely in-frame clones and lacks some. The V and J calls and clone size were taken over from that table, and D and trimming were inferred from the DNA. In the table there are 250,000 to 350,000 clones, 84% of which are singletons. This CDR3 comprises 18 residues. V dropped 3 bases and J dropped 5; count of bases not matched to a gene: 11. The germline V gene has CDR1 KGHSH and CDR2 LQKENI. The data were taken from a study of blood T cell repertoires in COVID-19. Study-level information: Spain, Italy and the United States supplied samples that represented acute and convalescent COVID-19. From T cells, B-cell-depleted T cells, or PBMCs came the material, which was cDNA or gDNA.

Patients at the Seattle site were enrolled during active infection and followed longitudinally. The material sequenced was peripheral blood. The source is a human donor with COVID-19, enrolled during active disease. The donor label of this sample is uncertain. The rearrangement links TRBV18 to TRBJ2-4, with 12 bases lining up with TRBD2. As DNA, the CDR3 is TGTGCCAGCTCACCGACTAGCGGGAGAGTAGGGATCCAAAACATTCAGTACTTC. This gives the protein CASSPTSGRVGIQNIQYF. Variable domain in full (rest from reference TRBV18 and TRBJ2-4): NAGVMQNPRHLVRRRGQEARLRCSPMKGHSHVYWYRQLPEEGLKFMVYLQKENIIDESGMPKERFSAEFPKEGPSILRIQQVVRGDSAAYFCASSPTSGRVGIQNIQYFGAGTRLSVL.